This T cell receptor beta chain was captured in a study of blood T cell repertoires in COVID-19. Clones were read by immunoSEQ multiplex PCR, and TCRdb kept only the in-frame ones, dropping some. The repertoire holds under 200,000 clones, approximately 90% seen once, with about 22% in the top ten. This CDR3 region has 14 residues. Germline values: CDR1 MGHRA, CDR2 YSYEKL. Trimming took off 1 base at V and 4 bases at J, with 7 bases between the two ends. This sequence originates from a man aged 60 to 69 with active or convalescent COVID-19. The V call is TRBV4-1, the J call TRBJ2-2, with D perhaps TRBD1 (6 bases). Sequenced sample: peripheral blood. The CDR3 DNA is TGCGCCAGCAGCCAAGCAGGGGCCACCGGGGAGCTGTTTTTT. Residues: CASSQAGATGELFF.